This TCR beta chain emerged from a study of identical twins. Study-wide findings and caveats: Zero-insertion results could be subject to partial confounding by invariant MAIT and iNKT cells. Twin pairs' shared out-of-frame alpha sequences were enriched in low generation probability.

TCRdb independently ran MiXCR on the 5' RACE reads; one entry per CDR3 protein. Among just under 550,000 distinct CDR3 sequences, roughly 15% were seen once, and the ten largest hold less than 0.5%. A note on this clonotype: Antigen unknown. The junction differs from germline at one of its ends, possibly a read error.

This CDR3 has 13 amino acids. CDR1 MNHNY and CDR2 SVGAGI come from the germline V gene (reference sequence). These data are also associated with another study on yellow fever vaccine responses in identical twins.

Sequenced: CD4+ T cells sorted from blood. The TCR sequence derives from a woman aged 18-29 years in good health. The chain couples TRBV6-6 to TRBJ1-1, with D possibly being TRBD1 (6 bases). CDR3 in amino acids: CASSAQLLTGLKF. CDR3 coding DNA: TGTGCCAGCAGTGCCCAATTACTGACAGGTCTAAAATTT.